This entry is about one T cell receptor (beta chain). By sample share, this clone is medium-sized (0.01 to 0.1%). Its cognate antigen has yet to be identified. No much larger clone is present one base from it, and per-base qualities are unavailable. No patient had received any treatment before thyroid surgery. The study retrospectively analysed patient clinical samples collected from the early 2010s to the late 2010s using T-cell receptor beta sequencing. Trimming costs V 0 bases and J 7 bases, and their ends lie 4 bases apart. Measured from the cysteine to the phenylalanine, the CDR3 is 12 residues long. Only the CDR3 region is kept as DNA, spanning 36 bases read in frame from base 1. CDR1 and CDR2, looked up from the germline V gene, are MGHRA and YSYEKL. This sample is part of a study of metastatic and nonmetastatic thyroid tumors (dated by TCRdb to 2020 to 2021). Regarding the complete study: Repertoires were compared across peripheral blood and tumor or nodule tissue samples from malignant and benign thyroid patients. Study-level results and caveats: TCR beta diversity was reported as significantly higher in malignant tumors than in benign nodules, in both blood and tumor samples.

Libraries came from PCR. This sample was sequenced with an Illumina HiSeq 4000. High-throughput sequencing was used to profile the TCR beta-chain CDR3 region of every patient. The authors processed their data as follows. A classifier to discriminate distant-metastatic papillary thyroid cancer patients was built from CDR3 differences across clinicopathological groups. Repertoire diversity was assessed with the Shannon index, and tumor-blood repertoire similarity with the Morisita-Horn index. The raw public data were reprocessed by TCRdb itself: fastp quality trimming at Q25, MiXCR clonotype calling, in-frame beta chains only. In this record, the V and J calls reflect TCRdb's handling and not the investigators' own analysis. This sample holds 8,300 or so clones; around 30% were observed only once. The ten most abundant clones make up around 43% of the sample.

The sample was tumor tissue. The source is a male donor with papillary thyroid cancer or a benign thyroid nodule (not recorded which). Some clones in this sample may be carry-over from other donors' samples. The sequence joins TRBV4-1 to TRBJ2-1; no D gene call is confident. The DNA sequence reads TGCGCCAGCAGCCAAGAGTCAAATGAGCAGTTCTTC. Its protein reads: CASSQESNEQFF.